A single TCR beta chain is shown here with its context. Produced via immunoSEQ multiplex PCR; TCRdb's table is partial and in-frame only. Among nearly 350,000 clones listed, roughly 86% were seen once. The sample originates from a study of blood T cell repertoires in COVID-19. Overall study context: Acute and convalescent COVID-19 specimens originated in the United States, Italy and Spain.

The CDR3 extends over 14 amino acids. The junction had 6 bases not matched to a gene; V was cut back by 7 bases and J by 3 bases. Germline CDR1 MNHEY, CDR2 SVGAGI. Enrollment of patients from Seattle took place during active infection, with longitudinal follow-up. The chain combines TRBV6-5 with TRBJ1-2; 9 nucleotides match TRBD1. The receptor comes from a woman between 65 and 79 years old with COVID-19, enrolled during active disease. Material for sequencing was peripheral blood. The CDR3 bases are TGTGCCAGCAAGGACAGGGGCGAAGACTATGGCTACACCTTC. Amino acids: CASKDRGEDYGYTF.